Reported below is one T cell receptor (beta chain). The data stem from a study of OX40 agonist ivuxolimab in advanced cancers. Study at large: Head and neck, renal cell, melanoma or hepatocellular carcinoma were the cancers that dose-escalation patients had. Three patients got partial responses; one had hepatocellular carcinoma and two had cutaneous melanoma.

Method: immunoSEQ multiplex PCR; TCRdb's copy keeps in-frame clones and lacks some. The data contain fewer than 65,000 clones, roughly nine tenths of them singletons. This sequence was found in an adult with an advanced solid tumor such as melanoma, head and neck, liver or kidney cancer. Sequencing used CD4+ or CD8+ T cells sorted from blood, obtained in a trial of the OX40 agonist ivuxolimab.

The CDR3 DNA sequence: TGTGCCAGCAGCCCCACCCAGGGGCGAACCGGGGAGCTGTTTTTT. Amino acids: CASSPTQGRTGELFF. The V call is TRBV13, the J call TRBJ2-2; D perhaps matches TRBD1 (6 bases). The ends were cut back, 5 bases at V and 5 bases at J, with 15 bases in the middle. This CDR3 spans 15 amino acids. Germline V gene lookup returns CDR1 PRHDT and CDR2 FYEKMQ (reference sequence).